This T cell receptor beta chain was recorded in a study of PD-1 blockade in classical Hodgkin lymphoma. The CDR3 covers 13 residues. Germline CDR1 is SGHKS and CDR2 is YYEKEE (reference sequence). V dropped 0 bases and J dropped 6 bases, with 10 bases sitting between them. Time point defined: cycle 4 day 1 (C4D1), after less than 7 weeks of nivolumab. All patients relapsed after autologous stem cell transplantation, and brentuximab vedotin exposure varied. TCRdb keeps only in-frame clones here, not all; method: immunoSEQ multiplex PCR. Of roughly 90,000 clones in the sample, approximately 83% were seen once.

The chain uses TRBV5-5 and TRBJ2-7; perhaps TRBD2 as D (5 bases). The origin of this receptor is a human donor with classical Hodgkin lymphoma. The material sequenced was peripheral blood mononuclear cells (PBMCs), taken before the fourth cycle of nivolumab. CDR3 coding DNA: TGTGCCAGCAGCTTGGTGGTAGAGGGCGAGCAGTACTTC. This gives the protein CASSLVVEGEQYF.